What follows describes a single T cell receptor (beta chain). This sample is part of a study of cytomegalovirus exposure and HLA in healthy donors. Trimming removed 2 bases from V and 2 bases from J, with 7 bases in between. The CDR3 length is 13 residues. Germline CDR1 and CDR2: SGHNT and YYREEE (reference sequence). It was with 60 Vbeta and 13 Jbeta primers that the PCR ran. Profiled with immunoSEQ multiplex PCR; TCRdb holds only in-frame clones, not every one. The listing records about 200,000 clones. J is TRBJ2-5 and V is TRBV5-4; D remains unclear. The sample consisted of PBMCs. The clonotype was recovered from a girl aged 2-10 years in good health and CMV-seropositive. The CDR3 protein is CASSFRLQETQYF. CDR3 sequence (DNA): TGTGCCAGCAGCTTCAGGCTTCAAGAGACCCAGTACTTC.